This T cell receptor beta chain was profiled in a study of blood T cell repertoires in COVID-19. Repertoires were generated with immunoSEQ multiplex PCR, while TCRdb's copy carries only in-frame clones and drops some. The profile shows approximately 250,000 clones, about 82% of them singletons. V was shortened by 0 bases and J by 8 bases, with 13 bases between the two germline ends. CDR1 and CDR2 (germline): GTSNPN, SVGIG (reference sequence). The CDR3 runs to 13 residues. The sequence was obtained from a man aged 50 to 59 with COVID-19, enrolled during active disease. The sequenced sample consisted of peripheral blood. The gene calls are TRBV30 and TRBJ1-1, with a tentative D call TRBD1 (6 bases). The CDR3 protein is CAWSVPATGEAFF. The CDR3 DNA follows: TGTGCCTGGAGTGTACCCGCGACAGGCGAAGCTTTCTTT. Supplemented by reference TRBV30 and TRBJ1-1, the full variable domain reads SQTIHQWPATLVQPVGSPLSLECTVEGTSNPNLYWYRQAAGRGLQLLFYSVGIGQISSEVPQNLSASRPQDRQFILSSKKLLLSDSGFYLCAWSVPATGEAFFGQGTRLTVV.